One sample yielded the 19 T cell receptor beta chains listed below, sequenced in a study of CD8 T cells in Susac syndrome. Reverse transcription of roughly 0.5 to 1 ug RNA was carried out with random hexamers. TCRdb called the immunoSEQ multiplex PCR reads again in MiXCR, with one record for every CDR3 protein. The sample lists 120,000 or so distinct CDR3 sequences; just under 95% were seen once. Sequenced sample: CD8+ T cells from PBMCs. These receptors were obtained from a human donor with Susac syndrome.

J is TRBJ2-3 and V is TRBV6-1, with 11 bases aligning to TRBD2. Germline V CDR1 and CDR2: MNHNS, SASEGT. There are 17 residues in the CDR3. V was pared by 7 bases and J by 1 base, with 10 bases of the junction left unmatched. The CDR3 sequence: CASNTLLTSGGTDTQYF. The CDR3 bases are TGTGCCAGCAACACTCTCCTGACTAGCGGGGGCACAGATACGCAGTATTTT.

A word on this clonotype: One end of the junction varies from germline; a read error may be responsible. The chain recombines TRBV4-2 with TRBJ2-7; D is possibly TRBD2 (6 bases). This CDR3 spans 14 amino acids. CDR1 and CDR2 from the germline V gene are LGHNA and YNFKEQ. DNA of the CDR3: TGTGCCAGCAGCCAAGATATGGAGGGAGTGACCTTGCACTTC. Encoded protein: CASSQDMEGVTLHF.

The chain carries TRBV12-3 or TRBV12-4 and TRBJ2-1, with a tentative D call TRBD1 (7 bases). Trimming stripped 2 bases from V and 9 bases from J, with 14 bases between. The CDR3 loop spans 14 amino acids. CDR3 residues: CASSLPPQGGEQFF. Written as DNA, the CDR3 is TGTGCCAGCAGTTTACCCCCCCAGGGGGGTGAGCAGTTCTTC.

This rearrangement joins TRBV4-1 to TRBJ2-7; 15 bases agree with TRBD2. The germline gives CDR1 MGHRA, CDR2 YSYEKL. Germline trimming cut 5 bases from V and 2 bases from J; bases unmatched to any gene: 7. The CDR3 is 17 amino acids. The CDR3 DNA reads TGCGCCAGCAGCACCTCTGGACTAGCGGGAGGGCCCTACGAGCAGTACTTC. Its translation is CASSTSGLAGGPYEQYF.

This rearrangement joins TRBV9 to TRBJ2-3; 7 positions agree with TRBD1. The CDR3 loop spans 16 amino acids. Germline V CDR1 and CDR2: SGDLS, YYNGEE. V shed 4 bases and J 5 bases; nucleotides not matched to a gene: 13. As DNA, the CDR3 is TGTGCCAGCAGCCTCCGAGACAGGGCAACGAGAGATACGCAGTATTTT. It encodes CASSLRDRATRDTQYF. Full variable domain (rest looked up from reference TRBV9 and TRBJ2-3): DSGVTQTPKHLITATGQRVTLRCSPRSGDLSVYWYQQSLDQGLQFLIQYYNGEERAKGNILERFSAQQFPDLHSELNLSSLELGDSALYFCASSLRDRATRDTQYFGPGTRLTVL.

The chain employs TRBV5-1 and TRBJ2-7; 8 bases are a match to TRBD1. The CDR3 sequence is 13 residues long. V shed 4 bases and J 5 bases; nucleotides not matched to a gene: 5. CDR1 and CDR2 from the germline V gene are SGHRS and YFSETQ. The CDR3, as DNA: TGCGCCAGCAGCCCGCAGGGGGCAGACGAGCAGTACTTC. Amino acids: CASSPQGADEQYF.

As to this clonotype: An end of the junction does not agree with germline; a read error may underlie this. Written as DNA, the CDR3 is TGTGCCAGCAGAGTAGACAGTCCCAATCAGCCCCAGCATTTT. Translation: CASRVDSPNQPQHF. The gene calls are TRBV9 and TRBJ1-5; the D gene is possibly TRBD1 (5 bases). The CDR3 sequence is 14 residues long. CDR1 is SGDLS and CDR2 is YYNGEE in the germline V gene.

CDR3 bases: TGTGCCAGCAGCTTGTTGCCTTGGGGCGACTCCTACGAGCAGTACTTC. Its protein product is CASSLLPWGDSYEQYF. The V gene is TRBV5-4, the J gene TRBJ2-7; D may be TRBD1 (5 bases). Between the trimmed V and J ends, which lost 1 base and 0 bases, there was a span of 14 bases. The CDR3 is 16 amino acids. CDR1 is SGHNT and CDR2 is YYREEE in the germline V gene (reference sequence).

The CDR3 sequence: CASGGPWPRDGNTIYF. The CDR3 bases are TGTGCCAGCGGAGGACCCTGGCCGAGGGATGGAAACACCATATATTTT. The chain combines TRBV7-2 with TRBJ1-3; D call uncertain. This CDR3 has 16 residues. Germline values: CDR1 SGHTA, CDR2 FQGNSA. Trimming removed 8 bases at V and 3 bases at J, with 20 bases between. The whole variable domain, remainder taken from reference TRBV7-2 and TRBJ1-3, is GAGVSQSPSNKVTEKGKDVELRCDPISGHTALYWYRQSLGQGLEFLIYFQGNSAPDKSGLPSDRFSAERTGGSVSTLTIQRTQQEDSAVYLCASGGPWPRDGNTIYFGEGSWLTVV.

V and J are TRBV24-1 and TRBJ2-1, with TRBD2 identical over 9 bases. J lost 5 bases, V lost 2 bases, and 3 bases had no gene match. The CDR3 covers 15 residues. Germline V gene lookup returns CDR1 KGHDR and CDR2 SFDVKD. The CDR3 DNA follows: TGTGCCACCAGTGATTCTAGCGGGACAAACAATGAGCAGTTCTTC. This sequence encodes CATSDSSGTNNEQFF.

The rearrangement links TRBV27 to TRBJ2-1, with TRBD2 matching over 16 bases. Germline CDR1 reads MNHEY; CDR2 reads SMNVEV (reference sequence). The trim removed 2 bases at V and 3 bases at J, leaving 4 bases unmatched. This CDR3 spans 18 amino acids. The DNA for the CDR3 is TGTGCCAGCAGTTTACGGGGACTAGCGGGAGGGCTCTACAATGAGCAGTTCTTC. Translation gives CASSLRGLAGGLYNEQFF.

This chain connects TRBV11-2 to TRBJ2-4, with 8 nucleotides matching TRBD1. CDR1 SGHAT and CDR2 FQNNGV come from the germline V gene. V gave up 2 bases and J gave up 2 bases; unmatched junction bases: 5. The CDR3 has 16 residues. CDR3 residues: CASSLYTGGPKNIQYF. The DNA of the CDR3 is TGTGCCAGCAGCTTATATACAGGGGGGCCCAAAAACATTCAGTACTTC. The full variable domain, completed using reference TRBV11-2 and TRBJ2-4, is EAGVAQSPRYKIIEKRQSVAFWCNPISGHATLYWYQQILGQGPKLLIQFQNNGVVDDSQLPKDRFSAERLKGVDSTLKIQPAKLEDSAVYLCASSLYTGGPKNIQYFGAGTRLSVL.

J is TRBJ2-7 and V is TRBV20-1; TRBD2 aligns across 7 bases. V lost 3 bases, J lost 3 bases, and 8 bases stayed unmatched. CDR3 length: 14 residues. The V gene's germline CDR1 is DFQATT and CDR2 SNEGSKA (reference sequence). The CDR3 here is CSASIGGDFYEQYF. The CDR3 coding sequence is TGCAGTGCTAGTATTGGGGGGGATTTCTACGAGCAGTACTTC.

The chain uses TRBV7-6 and TRBJ1-1; 8 bases align to TRBD1. CDR3 length equals 17 residues. The J segment lost 0 bases and the V segment lost 5 bases, leaving 11 bases of the junction unmatched. The germline V gene encodes CDR1 SGHVS and CDR2 FNYEAQ. CDR3 protein: CASSAEMEQGVNTEAFF. The CDR3, as DNA: TGTGCCAGCAGCGCTGAGATGGAACAGGGGGTGAACACTGAAGCTTTCTTT.

This CDR3 is CASSPHPGGVTEAFF. CDR3 in DNA: TGTGCCAGCAGCCCCCATCCTGGGGGCGTCACTGAAGCTTTCTTT. The gene calls are TRBV7-3 and TRBJ1-1; possible D gene TRBD1, 6 bases. The germline V gene has CDR1 SGHTA and CDR2 FQGTGA. The CDR3 is 15 residues long. V dropped 5 bases and J dropped 4 bases, with 17 bases sitting between them.

The V gene is TRBV5-4, the J gene TRBJ2-1, with 8 bases identical to TRBD2. The CDR3 is 15 amino acids. CDR1 is SGHNT, CDR2 YYREEE, per germline (reference sequence). V lost 1 base, J lost 6 bases, and 6 bases stayed unmatched. As DNA, the CDR3 is TGTGCCAGCAGCTTGATGGAGCGGGAGTTCAATGAGCAGTTCTTC. This gives the protein CASSLMEREFNEQFF.

This chain joins TRBV5-1 and TRBJ2-7; 11 bases match TRBD1. V was pared by 4 bases and J by 6 bases, with 9 bases of the junction left unmatched. Germline loops: CDR1 SGHRS, CDR2 YFSETQ. The CDR3 is made up of 15 amino acids. The CDR3 loop reads CASSDGPGQGVEQYF. The CDR3 bases are TGCGCCAGCAGCGACGGGCCGGGACAGGGGGTCGAGCAGTACTTC.

This rearrangement joins TRBV20-1 to TRBJ1-5, with D possibly being TRBD1 (5 bases). V was cut by 6 bases and J by 3 bases, with 15 bases left in between. Germline loops: CDR1 DFQATT, CDR2 SNEGSKA (reference sequence). CDR3 length: 14 residues. In nucleotides, the CDR3 is TGCAGTGCCCAGGGTATGCATGCCAATCAGCCCCAGCATTTT. It codes for CSAQGMHANQPQHF.

The CDR3 bases are TGTGCCAGCAGTGACCTAGCGGGAGTGGGAGGCGATGAGCAGTTCTTC. This sequence encodes CASSDLAGVGGDEQFF. This sequence joins TRBV6-4 and TRBJ2-1, with 10 positions matching TRBD2. The CDR3 is 16 residues long. The junction had 9 bases not matched to a gene; V was cut back by 2 bases and J by 8 bases. Germline V gene lookup returns CDR1 MRHNA and CDR2 SNTAGT.